In its sample, the clone carrying this T cell receptor beta chain was seen many times. Antigen: not known. This specimen belongs to a study of cytomegalovirus exposure and HLA in healthy donors. Findings and caveats of the study: As a later analysis showed, a missense DCLRE1C variant was linked to trimming of TCR beta V- and J-genes.

Primers: 60 Vbeta forward and 13 Jbeta reverse. TCRdb's table, derived via immunoSEQ multiplex PCR, lists solely in-frame clones and lacks some. This sample has over 100,000 clones, with around 8.5% found just once. Germline CDR1 reads LNHDA; CDR2 reads SQIVND (reference sequence). CDR3 size: 12 residues. Deletions cut 1 base from V and 10 bases from J, with 5 bases between. The sequencing input was PBMCs. The chain is built from TRBV19 and TRBJ1-6; a possible D gene is TRBD1 (5 bases). This TCR came from a man in his forties or fifties in good health and CMV-seronegative. CDR3 protein: CASSIGGSPLHF. CDR3 sequence (DNA): TGTGCCAGTAGTATAGGGGGCTCACCCCTCCACTTT.